The T cell receptor beta chain under discussion was sequenced for a study of blood T cell repertoires in COVID-19. Clones were sequenced by immunoSEQ multiplex PCR, and TCRdb holds only the in-frame ones, with some missing. The sample shows 200,000 to 250,000 clones, around 88% of them seen only once. Participants were aged 18 to 89 years, lived in about 26 US areas, and enrolled virtually. Trimming took 3 bases from V and 4 from J; bases not matched to a gene: 11. The CDR3 length is 16 residues. Per the germline V gene, CDR1 is MDHEN and CDR2 is SYDVKM. The source material was PBMCs or T cells enriched from blood (not recorded which). The V call is TRBV28, the J call TRBJ1-2; 7 nucleotides match TRBD1. The receptor comes from a woman aged 50 to 60 with acute COVID-19. The CDR3 loop is CASSFLRQGSGYGYTF. CDR3 DNA: TGTGCCAGCAGTTTCCTTCGACAGGGTTCAGGCTATGGCTACACCTTC.